This is a list of T cell receptor beta chains from one sample in a study of vaccination and CD4 T cells after COVID-19. Their specific antigens are unknown. One entry per CDR3 protein results from TCRdb running MiXCR on the PCR reads. This sample has about 11,000 distinct CDR3 sequences, with around 67% found just once. Sequenced sample: CD4+ T cells from blood, cultured in vitro. These receptors originate from a human donor who had recovered from COVID-19. Both conserved end residues are trimmed from each CDR3.

v_gene	CDR3aa
TRBV6-2/TRBV6-3	ASSYGGSGRFSF
TRBV28	ASEANYGYT
TRBV20-1	SAPERISPYEQY
TRBV7-7	ASSRQGVETQY
TRBV20-1	SAQGGANTEAF
TRBV28	ATDGNTEAF
TRBV28	ASSLGQPNYGYT
TRBV15	ATSGTGGNNSPLH
TRBV20-1	SAEVGANTGELF
TRBV30	AWSDSDRVHH
TRBV7-7	ASSYGQGAEETQY
TRBV7-8	ASSPMGDTQY
TRBV20-1	SATVRSSLH
TRBV27	ASSLNTGGVYGYT
TRBV6-5	ASSSDRAPGRDTQY
TRBV20-1	SATLAGGSDTQY
TRBV19	ASSILSRVAGYT
TRBV15	ATSRRRTNTEAF
TRBV28	ASSRFGMRGQPQH
TRBV21-1	ASSKIRGTDTQY
TRBV7-3	ASSLTTAGAREQF
TRBV7-2	ASRTRVANTEAF
TRBV20-1	SARVYSNQPQH
TRBV2	ASSRGQAGAAQH
TRBV20-1	SAGGGWSSTDTQY
TRBV7-9	ASSPVANIQY
TRBV7-2	ASSLGTEQY
TRBV11-3	ASSLEYQETQY
TRBV5-4	ASSSWEGAADTQY
TRBV20-1	SARRTGLAPYEQY
TRBV20-1	SAGDSNYNSPLH
TRBV25-1	ASSDGLRTEAF
TRBV6-1	ASSPMASGKETQY
TRBV7-8	ASSLVGRDKREQY
TRBV6-2/TRBV6-3	ASSFNRVGYT
TRBV27	ASTPEQY
TRBV6-2/TRBV6-3	ASRKLAVNTGELF
TRBV20-1	SARPDGNQPQH
TRBV20-1	SAIPDRGGGTDTQY
TRBV6-5	ASSYGGSLTEAF
TRBV12-3/TRBV12-4	ASSLTFGGNTEAF
TRBV9	ASSPREGGSYEQY
TRBV6-1	ASSPRGRNAYNEQF
TRBV2	ASTRTDNSPLH
TRBV21-1	ASSYREVYEQY
TRBV20-1	SAQGPETQY
TRBV20-1	SALPGAQQY
TRBV20-1	SASKDSTGSRQF
TRBV20-1	SAAGTAYNSPLH
TRBV5-1	ASSLPGQGSGYT
TRBV20-1	SAWKPGGQPQH
TRBV7-8	ASSGRDKPDSYEQY
TRBV24-1	ATSEKGAGGYT
TRBV28	ASIRARNQPQH
TRBV20-1	SARAQVAEAF
TRBV7-2	ASSLVGQPQH
TRBV10-3	AIRGTAQETQY
TRBV7-8	ASSLGGPSYEQY